This T cell receptor beta chain stems from a study of blood T cell repertoires in COVID-19. Assay: immunoSEQ multiplex PCR; the TCRdb copy retains only in-frame clones and omits some. The sample holds roughly 79,000 clones, approximately 80% seen once. Trimming cost V 6 bases and J 5 bases; bases outside gene matches: 9. The CDR3 length is 14 residues. Germline CDR1 MNHEY, CDR2 SVGAGI. The receptor was isolated from a man between 60 and 75 years old with active or convalescent COVID-19. The J gene is TRBJ1-1, the V gene TRBV6-5; 7 nucleotides align to TRBD1. The sequenced sample was peripheral blood. CDR3 loop: CASRTEGAITEAFF. In DNA form, the CDR3 reads TGTGCCAGCAGGACGGAGGGGGCTATTACTGAAGCTTTCTTT.